These 20 T cell receptor beta chains were all obtained from the same sample, sequenced in a study of blood T cell repertoires in COVID-19 (dated by TCRdb to the early 2020s). The library was made by the immunoSEQ multiplex PCR assay. TCRdb limited this immuneACCESS table to in-frame rearrangements with V and J called. A share of clones is missing; checked studies link under half to unresolved V genes, and the rest is unexplained. In this sample the table shows over 75,000 clones, about 88% of which occur a single time. The ten biggest clones cover around 3% of the sample. The source material was peripheral blood. These receptors were taken from a woman older than 75 with acute or convalescent COVID-19.

This clone was counted a single time. The chain couples TRBV5-6 to TRBJ1-5; 10 nucleotides agree with TRBD1. With V trimmed by 4 bases and J by 6 bases, 4 bases remained unmatched. CDR1 is SGHDT, CDR2 YYEEEE, per germline. The CDR3 length is 14 residues. The chain's CDR3 is CASSRQGAGQPQHF. The CDR3 nucleotides are TGTGCCAGCAGCAGACAGGGGGCAGGTCAGCCCCAGCATTTT.

This chain links TRBV6-6 with TRBJ1-1; 7 positions agree with TRBD1. J lost 4 bases, V lost 6 bases, and 5 bases had no gene match. Germline V gene sequence: CDR1 MNHNY, CDR2 SVGAGI (reference sequence). This CDR3 contains 13 residues. The CDR3 DNA reads TGTGCCAGCAGCGTTTACAGGGGCACTGAAGCTTTCTTT. It yields the protein CASSVYRGTEAFF.

The CDR3 nucleotides are TGCGCCAGCAGCTCCACAGACAGGAGGAATTCACCCCTCCACTTT. This codes for CASSSTDRRNSPLHF. This chain connects TRBV5-1 to TRBJ1-6; TRBD1 is a possible D gene (6 bases). V shed 3 bases and J shed 7 bases, with 14 bases lying between them. This CDR3 region has 15 residues. The germline V gene encodes CDR1 SGHRS and CDR2 YFSETQ.

This rearrangement joins TRBV18 to TRBJ1-1; tentative D call: TRBD1 (5 bases). This CDR3 comprises 13 residues. Trimming took 2 bases from V and 12 from J, leaving 16 bases between them. The germline CDR1 and CDR2 sequences are KGHSH and LQKENI. The CDR3 region has the DNA TGTGCCAGCTCACCAGAGGGGCTGGGGGGAACTTTCTTT. It encodes CASSPEGLGGTFF.

This CDR3 reads CASSQVGGTSTDTQYF. For the CDR3, the DNA is TGCGCCAGCAGCCAAGTGGGGGGAACTAGCACAGATACGCAGTATTTT. The rearrangement links TRBV4-3 to TRBJ2-3; tentatively, D is TRBD2 (6 bases). Germline V gene sequence: CDR1 LGHNA, CDR2 YSLEER. There are 16 residues in the CDR3. Trimming left V 1 base short and J 0 bases short, with 11 bases between.

The chain has TRBV5-4 and TRBJ1-2; D gene unclear. The ends were cut back, 0 bases at V and 4 bases at J, with 13 bases in the middle. The CDR3 totals 15 residues. CDR1 is SGHNT and CDR2 is YYREEE in the germline V gene (reference sequence). DNA for the CDR3: TGTGCCAGCAGCTTGGCGCAGGATTCAGTCTATGGCTACACCTTC. It yields the protein CASSLAQDSVYGYTF.

The chain has TRBV30 and TRBJ2-2, with no clear D. V lost 2 bases, J lost 0 bases, and 4 bases lay in between. CDR1 and CDR2 (germline): GTSNPN, SVGIG (reference sequence). The CDR3 sequence is 13 residues long. Here the CDR3 reads CAWSRANTGELFF. The CDR3 bases are TGTGCCTGGAGTAGAGCGAACACCGGGGAGCTGTTTTTT.

The chain recombines TRBV28 with TRBJ2-7, with 7 nucleotides matching TRBD2. V lost 3 bases, J lost 0 bases, and 2 bases stayed unmatched. Germline V gives CDR1 MDHEN, CDR2 SYDVKM. The CDR3 is 14 residues long. CDR3 region: CASSLGGGSYEQYF. DNA for the CDR3: TGTGCCAGCAGTTTGGGGGGGGGCTCCTACGAGCAGTACTTC.

This chain joins TRBV28 and TRBJ2-3; a possible D gene is TRBD2 (6 bases). V was clipped by 3 bases and J by 4 bases, with 14 bases between them. There are 15 residues in the CDR3. Germline V gene data show CDR1 as MDHEN and CDR2 as SYDVKM. As DNA, the CDR3 is TGTGCCAGCAGTTTGGCCGGACTAAGGGCAGATACGCAGTATTTT. Amino acids: CASSLAGLRADTQYF.

CDR3 nucleotides: TGCGCCAGCAGCCGCGGCGCGGGAGAAGCCAAAAACATTCAGTACTTC. Its translation is CASSRGAGEAKNIQYF. The chain combines TRBV4-3 with TRBJ2-4; 7 nucleotides line up with TRBD2. Germline V CDR1 and CDR2: LGHNA, YSLEER. Trimming took 4 bases from V and 0 from J; bases not matched to a gene: 6. The CDR3 sequence is 16 residues long.

This rearrangement joins TRBV18 to TRBJ2-1; 10 bases map to TRBD2. Germline CDR1 reads KGHSH; CDR2 reads LQKENI. The CDR3 totals 20 residues. Trimming removed 1 base from V and 9 bases from J; junction bases left unmatched: 21. The CDR3 reads CASSPLRRQGSGRALGEQFF. CDR3 in DNA: TGTGCCAGCTCACCACTAAGAAGACAGGGGAGCGGGAGGGCCCTCGGTGAGCAGTTCTTC.

The chain combines TRBV5-6 with TRBJ2-1, with D tentatively TRBD2 (6 bases). Germline CDR1 SGHDT, CDR2 YYEEEE. V was clipped by 0 bases and J by 8 bases, with 9 bases between them. The CDR3 is made up of 13 amino acids. Written as DNA, the CDR3 is TGTGCCAGCAGCTTGGTTTGGGGGGATGAGCAGTTCTTC. Protein sequence: CASSLVWGDEQFF.

A single count supports this clone. The chain couples TRBV6-5 to TRBJ2-1, with 7 bases identical to TRBD2. Trimming at V came to 4 bases and at J to 7 bases, leaving 7 bases not matched to a gene. The CDR3 is 14 residues long. Germline values: CDR1 MNHEY, CDR2 SVGAGI. As DNA, the CDR3 is TGTGCCAGCAGTTTGAAGCGGGGCTTGAATGAGCAGTTCTTC. Protein product: CASSLKRGLNEQFF.

This chain uses TRBV18 with TRBJ1-1; weak D call: TRBD1 (6 bases). Looked up from germline, CDR1 is KGHSH and CDR2 is LQKENI. This CDR3 has 15 amino acids. The V end was cut by 5 bases, the J end by 3 bases, with 16 bases between. The CDR3 is CASSEGHAGDTEAFF. As DNA, the CDR3 is TGTGCCAGCTCAGAAGGACATGCAGGGGACACTGAAGCTTTCTTT.

The gene calls are TRBV4-3 and TRBJ2-2, with TRBD2 as a possible D gene (6 bases). The V gene lost 0 bases and the J gene lost 0 bases, with 8 bases spanning the gap. CDR1 LGHNA and CDR2 YSLEER come from the germline V gene. The CDR3 sequence is 16 residues long. The CDR3 region has the DNA TGCGCCAGCAGCCAAGAAGGACTATCGAACACCGGGGAGCTGTTTTTT. Translating gives CASSQEGLSNTGELFF.

The table lists this clone with a count of one. The chain has TRBV4-2 and TRBJ1-3, with 8 positions matching TRBD1. The CDR3 length is 19 residues. The germline V gene encodes CDR1 LGHNA and CDR2 YNFKEQ. V lost 4 bases to trimming and J lost 4 bases; unmatched junction nucleotides: 18. CDR3 in amino acids: CASSLGQAGTIRRGNTIYF. As DNA, the CDR3 is TGTGCCAGCAGCCTGGGACAGGCTGGGACTATCCGGAGGGGAAACACCATATATTTT.

The chain combines TRBV4-3 with TRBJ2-7; 8 positions match TRBD2. The CDR3 is 18 amino acids. Germline CDR1 LGHNA, CDR2 YSLEER. Unmatched junction bases numbered 12, after V lost 2 bases and J lost 0 bases. The chain's CDR3 is CASSQQVLAGKNSYEQYF. The CDR3 DNA reads as TGCGCCAGCAGCCAACAAGTCTTAGCGGGGAAGAACTCCTACGAGCAGTACTTC.

Concerning this clone: Other nucleotide sequences from this sample produce the same CDR3. This sequence joins TRBV5-1 and TRBJ1-1; possible D gene TRBD1, 6 bases. The germline V gene has CDR1 SGHRS and CDR2 YFSETQ. V was shortened by 2 bases and J by 1 base, with 9 bases between the two germline ends. This CDR3 is built from 14 residues. DNA of the CDR3: TGCGCCAGCAGCTTACAGGGACAGAACACTGAAGCTTTCTTT. This sequence encodes CASSLQGQNTEAFF.

The V gene is TRBV6-2 or TRBV6-3, the J gene TRBJ2-5; 8 nucleotides match TRBD1. CDR1 is MNHEY, CDR2 SVGEGT, per germline. V lost 4 bases and J lost 4; bases outside the gene matches: 2. This CDR3 contains 13 residues. CDR3 DNA: TGTGCCAGCAGTTGGACAGGGAGAGAGACCCAGTACTTC. Protein sequence: CASSWTGRETQYF.

This chain joins TRBV2 and TRBJ1-2; the D is unclear. The CDR3 totals 13 residues. Germline-derived CDR1 and CDR2 are SNHLY and FYNNEI. The V end lost 3 bases, the J end lost 4 bases, and 9 bases lay between the germline ends. The CDR3 protein is CASSDWASYGYTF. CDR3 DNA: TGTGCCAGCAGTGATTGGGCTTCCTATGGCTACACCTTC. Supplemented by reference TRBV2 and TRBJ1-2, the full variable domain reads EPEVTQTPSHQVTQMGQEVILRCVPISNHLYFYWYRQILGQKVEFLVSFYNNEISEKSEIFDDQFSVERPDGSNFTLKIRSTKLEDSAMYFCASSDWASYGYTFGSGTRLTVV.